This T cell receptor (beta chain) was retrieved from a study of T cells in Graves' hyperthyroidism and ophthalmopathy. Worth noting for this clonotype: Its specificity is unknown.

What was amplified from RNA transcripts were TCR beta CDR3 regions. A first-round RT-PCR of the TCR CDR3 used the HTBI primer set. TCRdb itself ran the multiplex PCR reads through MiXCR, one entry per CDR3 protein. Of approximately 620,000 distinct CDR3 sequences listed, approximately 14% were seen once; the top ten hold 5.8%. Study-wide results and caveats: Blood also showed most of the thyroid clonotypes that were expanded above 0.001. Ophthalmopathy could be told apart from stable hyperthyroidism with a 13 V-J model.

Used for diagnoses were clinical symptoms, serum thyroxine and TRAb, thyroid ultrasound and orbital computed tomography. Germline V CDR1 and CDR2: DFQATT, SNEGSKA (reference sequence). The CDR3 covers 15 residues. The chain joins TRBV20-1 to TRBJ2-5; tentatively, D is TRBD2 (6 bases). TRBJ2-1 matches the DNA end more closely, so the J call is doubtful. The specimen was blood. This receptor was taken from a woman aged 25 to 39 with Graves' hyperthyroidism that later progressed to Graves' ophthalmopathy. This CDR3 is CSARDGGTHQETQFF. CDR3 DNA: TGCAGTGCTAGAGATGGGGGGACCCACCAAGAGACCCAGTTCTTC.